The TCR beta chain under discussion was sequenced for a study of blood T cell repertoires in COVID-19. Study-level background: From T cells, B-cell-depleted T cells, or PBMCs came the material, which was cDNA or gDNA.

This CDR3 has 14 residues. From germline, CDR1 is SGHRS and CDR2 YFSETQ. Trimming pared 0 bases from V and 6 bases from J, leaving 13 bases between. As handled by the study authors: Estimated nucleated cell counts came from reference gene primer amplification. Only in-frame clones appear in the TCRdb table, and some are missing; sequencing was by immunoSEQ multiplex PCR. The V and J calls and the clone size are those of that table, but D and trimming were determined from the DNA. The data hold 100,000 or so clones, with roughly 77% observed a single time. This TCR derives from a human donor in a cohort sampled during active COVID-19. The V and J genes are TRBV5-1 and TRBJ2-7; D remains ambiguous. The sequencing input was peripheral blood. The CDR3 nucleotides are TGCGCCAGCAGCTTGGGTGGGCCCGGCTCCGAGCAGTACTTC. Translated, it gives CASSLGGPGSEQYF.